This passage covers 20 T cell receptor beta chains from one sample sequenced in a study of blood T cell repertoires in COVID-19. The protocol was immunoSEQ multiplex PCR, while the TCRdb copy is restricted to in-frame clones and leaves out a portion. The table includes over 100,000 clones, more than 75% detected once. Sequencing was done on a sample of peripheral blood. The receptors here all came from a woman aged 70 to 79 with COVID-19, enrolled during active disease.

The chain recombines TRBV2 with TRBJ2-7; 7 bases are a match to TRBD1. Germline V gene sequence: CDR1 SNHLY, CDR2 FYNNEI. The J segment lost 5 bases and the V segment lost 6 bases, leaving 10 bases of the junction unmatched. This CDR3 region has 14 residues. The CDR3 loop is CASRSPVTGHEQYF. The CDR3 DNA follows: TGTGCCAGCAGGTCCCCTGTGACAGGGCACGAGCAGTACTTC.

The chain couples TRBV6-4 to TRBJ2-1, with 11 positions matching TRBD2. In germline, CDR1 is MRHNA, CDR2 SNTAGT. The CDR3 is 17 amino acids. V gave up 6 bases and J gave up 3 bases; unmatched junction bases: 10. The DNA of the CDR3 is TGTGCCAGCAGGGTAGCGGGGGGGCATGTTTTCTACAATGAGCAGTTCTTC. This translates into CASRVAGGHVFYNEQFF.

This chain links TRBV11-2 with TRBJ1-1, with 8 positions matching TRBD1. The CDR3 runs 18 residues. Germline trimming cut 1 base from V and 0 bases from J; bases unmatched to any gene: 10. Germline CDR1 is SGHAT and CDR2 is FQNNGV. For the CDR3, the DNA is TGTGCCAGCAGCTTAGGGGGCAGGGGGCGAGGAATGAACACTGAAGCTTTCTTT. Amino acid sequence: CASSLGGRGRGMNTEAFF.

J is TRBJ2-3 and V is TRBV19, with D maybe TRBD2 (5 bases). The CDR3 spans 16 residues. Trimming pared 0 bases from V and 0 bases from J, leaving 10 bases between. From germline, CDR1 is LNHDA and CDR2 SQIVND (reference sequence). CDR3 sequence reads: CASSIDGELSTDTQYF. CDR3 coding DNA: TGTGCCAGTAGTATAGATGGGGAGCTTAGCACAGATACGCAGTATTTT.

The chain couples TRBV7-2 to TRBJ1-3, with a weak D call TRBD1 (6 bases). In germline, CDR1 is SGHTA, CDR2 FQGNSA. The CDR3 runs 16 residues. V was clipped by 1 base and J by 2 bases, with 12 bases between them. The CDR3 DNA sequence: TGTGCCAGCAGCTTAGTCGGGACACAAGCTGGAAACACCATATATTTT. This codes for CASSLVGTQAGNTIYF.

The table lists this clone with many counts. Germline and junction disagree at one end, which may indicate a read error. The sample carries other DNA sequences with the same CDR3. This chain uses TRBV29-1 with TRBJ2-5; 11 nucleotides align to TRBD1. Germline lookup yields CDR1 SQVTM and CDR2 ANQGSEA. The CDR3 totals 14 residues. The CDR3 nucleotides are TGCCGCGTTGGGGGACAGGGGGGGGGAGAGACCCAGTACTTC. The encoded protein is CRVGGQGGGETQYF. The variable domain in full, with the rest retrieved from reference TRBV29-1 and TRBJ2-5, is SAVISQKPSRDICQRGTSLTIQCQVDSQVTMMFWYRQQPGQSLTLIATANQGSEATYESGFVIDKFPISRPNLTFSTLTVSNMSPEDSSIYLCRVGGQGGGETQYFGPGTRLLVL.

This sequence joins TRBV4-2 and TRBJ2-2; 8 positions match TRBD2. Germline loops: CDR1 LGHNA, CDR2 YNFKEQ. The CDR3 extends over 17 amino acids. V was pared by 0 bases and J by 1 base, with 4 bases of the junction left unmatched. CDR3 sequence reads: CASSQDGLAGNTGELFF. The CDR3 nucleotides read TGTGCCAGCAGCCAAGACGGGCTAGCGGGGAACACCGGGGAGCTGTTTTTT.

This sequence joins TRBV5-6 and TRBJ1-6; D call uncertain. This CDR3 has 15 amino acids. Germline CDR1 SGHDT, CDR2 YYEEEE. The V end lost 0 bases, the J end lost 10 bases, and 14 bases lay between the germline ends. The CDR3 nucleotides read TGTGCCAGCAGCTTGGAATGGACGGGGTTATCACCCCTCCACTTT. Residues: CASSLEWTGLSPLHF.

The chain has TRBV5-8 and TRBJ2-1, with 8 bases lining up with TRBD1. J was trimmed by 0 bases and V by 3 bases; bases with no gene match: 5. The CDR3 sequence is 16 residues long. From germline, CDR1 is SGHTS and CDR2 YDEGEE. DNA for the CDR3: TGTGCCAGCAGCTCGGGGACAGGATACTCCTACAATGAGCAGTTCTTC. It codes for CASSSGTGYSYNEQFF.

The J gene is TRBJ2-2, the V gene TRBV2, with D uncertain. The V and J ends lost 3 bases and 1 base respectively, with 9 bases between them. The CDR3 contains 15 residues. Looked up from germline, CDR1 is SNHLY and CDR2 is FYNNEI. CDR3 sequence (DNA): TGTGCCAGCAGTGATGCCGCCGGGAACACCGGGGAGCTGTTTTTT. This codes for CASSDAAGNTGELFF.

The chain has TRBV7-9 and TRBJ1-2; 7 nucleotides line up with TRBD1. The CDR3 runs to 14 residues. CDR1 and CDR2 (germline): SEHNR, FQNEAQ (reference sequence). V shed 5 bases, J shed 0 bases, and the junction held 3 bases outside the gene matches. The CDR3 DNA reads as TGTGCCAGCAGCCGGGGACAGTCTAACTATGGCTACACCTTC. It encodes CASSRGQSNYGYTF. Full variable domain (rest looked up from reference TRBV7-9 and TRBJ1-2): DTGVSQNPRHKITKRGQNVTFRCDPISEHNRLYWYRQTLGQGPEFLTYFQNEAQLEKSRLLSDRFSAERPKGSFSTLEIQRTEQGDSAMYLCASSRGQSNYGYTFGSGTRLTVV.

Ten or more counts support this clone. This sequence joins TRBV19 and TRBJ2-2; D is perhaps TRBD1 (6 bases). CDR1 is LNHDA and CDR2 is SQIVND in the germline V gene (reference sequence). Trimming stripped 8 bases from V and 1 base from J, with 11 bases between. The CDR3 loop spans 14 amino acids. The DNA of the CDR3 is TGTGCCAGTTCCGGGACACTGAACACCGGGGAGCTGTTTTTT. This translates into CASSGTLNTGELFF.

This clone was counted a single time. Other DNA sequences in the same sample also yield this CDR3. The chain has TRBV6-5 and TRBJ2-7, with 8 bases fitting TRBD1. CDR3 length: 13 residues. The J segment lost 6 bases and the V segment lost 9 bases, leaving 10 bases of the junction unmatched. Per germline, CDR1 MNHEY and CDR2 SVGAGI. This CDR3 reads CASTRQGAGEQYF. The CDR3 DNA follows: TGTGCCAGTACGCGGCAGGGGGCGGGCGAGCAGTACTTC.

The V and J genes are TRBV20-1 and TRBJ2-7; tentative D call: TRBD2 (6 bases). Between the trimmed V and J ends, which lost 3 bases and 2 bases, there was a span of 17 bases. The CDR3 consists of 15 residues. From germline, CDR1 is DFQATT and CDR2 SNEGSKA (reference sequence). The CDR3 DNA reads TGCAGTGCTAGTCGCGGGGTGGCGCTCCCCTACGAGCAGTACTTC. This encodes CSASRGVALPYEQYF.

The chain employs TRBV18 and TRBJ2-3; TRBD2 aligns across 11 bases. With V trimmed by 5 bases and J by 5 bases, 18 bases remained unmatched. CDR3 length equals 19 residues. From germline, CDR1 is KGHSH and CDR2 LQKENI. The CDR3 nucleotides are TGTGCCAGCTCAATGGTTATGGCTAGCGGGGGGAGCCCCCGAGATACGCAGTATTTT. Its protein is CASSMVMASGGSPRDTQYF.

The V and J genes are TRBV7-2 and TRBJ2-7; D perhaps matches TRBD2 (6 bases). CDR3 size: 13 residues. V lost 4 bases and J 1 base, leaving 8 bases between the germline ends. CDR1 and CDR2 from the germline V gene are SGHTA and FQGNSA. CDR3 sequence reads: CASSSGGSYEQYF. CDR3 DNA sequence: TGTGCCAGCAGCTCCGGGGGTTCCTACGAGCAGTACTTC.

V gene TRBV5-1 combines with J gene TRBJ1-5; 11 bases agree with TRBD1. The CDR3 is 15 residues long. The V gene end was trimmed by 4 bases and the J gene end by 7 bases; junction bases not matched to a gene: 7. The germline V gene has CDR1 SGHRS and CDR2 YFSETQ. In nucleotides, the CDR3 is TGCGCCAGCAGCACGGACGGGACAGGGGGACAGCCCCAGCATTTT. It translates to CASSTDGTGGQPQHF.

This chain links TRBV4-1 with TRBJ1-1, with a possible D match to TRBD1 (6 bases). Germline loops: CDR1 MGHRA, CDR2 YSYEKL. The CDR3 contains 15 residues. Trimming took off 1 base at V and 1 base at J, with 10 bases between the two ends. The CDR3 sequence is CASSQGQVTNTEAFF. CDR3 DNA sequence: TGCGCCAGCAGCCAAGGACAGGTTACGAACACTGAAGCTTTCTTT.

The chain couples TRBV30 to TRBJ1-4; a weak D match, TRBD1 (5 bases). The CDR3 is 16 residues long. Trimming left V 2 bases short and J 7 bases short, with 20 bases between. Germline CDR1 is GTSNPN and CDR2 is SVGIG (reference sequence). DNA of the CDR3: TGTGCCTGGAGTCCGGGCCCTCCGGCGGGGCGTGAAAAACTGTTTTTT. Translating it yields CAWSPGPPAGREKLFF.

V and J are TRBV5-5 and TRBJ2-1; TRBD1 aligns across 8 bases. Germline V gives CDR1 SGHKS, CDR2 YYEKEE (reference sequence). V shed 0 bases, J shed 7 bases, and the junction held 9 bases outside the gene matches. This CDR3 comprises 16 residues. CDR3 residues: CASSLAGQGARNEQFF. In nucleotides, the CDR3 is TGTGCCAGCAGCTTGGCCGGTCAGGGGGCGCGTAATGAGCAGTTCTTC.